The 22 T cell receptor beta chains below come from one sample, sequenced in a study of blood T cell repertoires in COVID-19. Repertoires were generated with immunoSEQ multiplex PCR, while TCRdb's copy carries only in-frame clones and drops some. The table lists 150,000 to 200,000 clones, 94% of them singletons, with about 0.8% in the top ten. Sequenced input: peripheral blood. All receptors come from a man aged 25-45 years with COVID-19, enrolled during active disease.

The gene calls are TRBV7-3 and TRBJ2-7, with 7 bases matching TRBD1. This CDR3 region has 16 residues. Germline V gene lookup returns CDR1 SGHTA and CDR2 FQGTGA. The junction had 12 bases not matched to a gene; V was cut back by 5 bases and J by 2 bases. CDR3 bases: TGTGCCAGCAGCCTCAAGGGCGGACAGGACCCCTACGAGCAGTACTTC. The encoded protein is CASSLKGGQDPYEQYF. The variable domain in full, completed from reference TRBV7-3 and TRBJ2-7, reads GAGVSQTPSNKVTEKGKYVELRCDPISGHTALYWYRQSLGQGPEFLIYFQGTGAADDSGLPNDRFFAVRPEGSVSTLKIQRTERGDSAVYLCASSLKGGQDPYEQYFGPGTRLTVT.

This clone was detected only a few times. This chain links TRBV27 with TRBJ2-6; possible D gene TRBD2, 5 bases. CDR1 MNHEY and CDR2 SMNVEV come from the germline V gene (reference sequence). Trimming took off 5 bases at V and 2 bases at J, with 13 bases between the two ends. This CDR3 region has 16 residues. The CDR3 DNA reads TGTGCCAGCAGTCAACCGGGAACCCCTGGGGCCAACGTCCTGACTTTC. This codes for CASSQPGTPGANVLTF.

Only one count was recorded for this clone. The chain uses TRBV6-1 and TRBJ1-1, with TRBD1 as a possible D gene (5 bases). The CDR3 runs to 17 residues. V lost 2 bases, J lost 2 bases, and 18 bases lay in between. Germline V lookup: CDR1 MNHNS, CDR2 SASEGT. Written as DNA, the CDR3 is TGTGCCAGCAGTGAAAAAATAGGGGCAGCGTTAAACACTGAAGCTTTCTTT. This encodes CASSEKIGAALNTEAFF.

The chain employs TRBV5-1 and TRBJ1-2; D is uncertain. V was shortened by 0 bases and J by 0 bases, with 9 bases between the two germline ends. The CDR3 sequence is 15 residues long. Looked up from germline, CDR1 is SGHRS and CDR2 is YFSETQ. The CDR3 here is CASSLGREPNYGYTF. The CDR3 nucleotides read TGCGCCAGCAGCTTGGGACGGGAGCCTAACTATGGCTACACCTTC. Filled out from reference TRBV5-1 and TRBJ1-2, the complete variable domain reads KAGVTQTPRYLIKTRGQQVTLSCSPISGHRSVSWYQQTPGQGLQFLFEYFSETQRNKGNFPGRFSGRQFSNSRSEMNVSTLELGDSALYLCASSLGREPNYGYTFGSGTRLTVV.

This chain connects TRBV19 to TRBJ2-1, with 11 bases that match TRBD2. There are 15 residues in the CDR3. The V and J ends lost 7 bases and 7 bases, in that order; junction bases with no gene match: 9. Germline V CDR1 and CDR2: LNHDA, SQIVND (reference sequence). This CDR3 is CASTSLAGVVNEQFF. The CDR3 DNA sequence: TGTGCCAGTACCTCACTAGCGGGGGTGGTAAATGAGCAGTTCTTC.

This chain links TRBV29-1 with TRBJ2-1, with D perhaps matching TRBD1 (6 bases). The germline gives CDR1 SQVTM, CDR2 ANQGSEA. This CDR3 contains 18 residues. V was clipped by 3 bases and J by 8 bases, with 29 bases between them. CDR3 residues: CSVDSSRVRGVGLYEQFF. The CDR3 region has the DNA TGCAGCGTTGATTCGTCTAGGGTCAGGGGAGTTGGATTATATGAGCAGTTCTTC.

V usage is TRBV18 and J usage is TRBJ1-3, with TRBD1 as a possible D gene (6 bases). Trimming stripped 4 bases from V and 2 bases from J, with 12 bases between. This CDR3 is 15 amino acids long. Germline CDR1 KGHSH, CDR2 LQKENI. The CDR3 nucleotides are TGTGCCAGCTCACTAGCCGCAGGGGCTGGAAACACCATATATTTT. Its protein is CASSLAAGAGNTIYF.

The chain couples TRBV7-3 to TRBJ2-2; a possible D gene is TRBD2 (6 bases). Trimming removed 5 bases at V and 5 bases at J, with 9 bases between. The CDR3 spans 13 residues. Germline V gene lookup returns CDR1 SGHTA and CDR2 FQGTGA. This chain's CDR3 is CASSLGGTGELFF. CDR3 nucleotide sequence: TGTGCCAGCAGCCTCGGAGGGACCGGGGAGCTGTTTTTT. Full variable domain (remainder filled in from reference TRBV7-3 and TRBJ2-2): GAGVSQTPSNKVTEKGKYVELRCDPISGHTALYWYRQSLGQGPEFLIYFQGTGAADDSGLPNDRFFAVRPEGSVSTLKIQRTERGDSAVYLCASSLGGTGELFFGEGSRLTVL.

V gene TRBV11-2 combines with J gene TRBJ2-5, with 7 bases aligning to TRBD2. Germline CDR1 SGHAT, CDR2 FQNNGV. V lost 2 bases to trimming and J lost 2 bases; unmatched junction nucleotides: 11. The CDR3 is made up of 17 amino acids. The CDR3 reads CASSLMSSGMHQETQYF. The CDR3 DNA is TGTGCCAGCAGCTTAATGTCAAGCGGGATGCATCAAGAGACCCAGTACTTC.

Only a few counts were recorded for this clone. The chain has TRBV28 and TRBJ2-7; no definite D call. Germline CDR1 and CDR2: MDHEN and SYDVKM. V was pared by 1 base and J by 3 bases, with 13 bases between. The CDR3 loop spans 15 amino acids. CDR3 amino acids: CASSLSSGAGYEQYF. The CDR3 DNA reads as TGTGCCAGCAGTTTATCTTCCGGAGCTGGCTACGAGCAGTACTTC.

The chain couples TRBV6-5 to TRBJ1-3; D might be TRBD1 (5 bases). Germline V gives CDR1 MNHEY, CDR2 SVGAGI. V was trimmed by 2 bases and J by 3 bases, leaving 8 bases between them. The CDR3 loop spans 14 amino acids. CDR3 nucleotides: TGTGCCAGCAGTTACGGGCAGGGTGGAAACACCATATATTTT. Translated, it gives CASSYGQGGNTIYF.

The gene calls are TRBV3-1 (or the pseudogene TRBV3-2) and TRBJ1-1; 7 bases are a match to TRBD1. The CDR3 totals 16 residues. Trimming at V came to 2 bases and at J to 0 bases, leaving 6 bases not matched to a gene. The germline CDR1 and CDR2 sequences are LGHDT and YNNKEL (reference sequence). The CDR3 loop reads CASSQLLQGMNTEAFF. In DNA form, the CDR3 reads TGTGCCAGCAGCCAACTACTACAGGGGATGAACACTGAAGCTTTCTTT.

The rearrangement links TRBV6-5 to TRBJ1-5; maybe TRBD1 (5 bases). The CDR3 runs 14 residues. Germline CDR1 and CDR2: MNHEY and SVGAGI. Trimming took off 0 bases at V and 6 bases at J, with 9 bases between the two ends. CDR3 in amino acids: CASSYSGVGQPQHF. The DNA for the CDR3 is TGTGCCAGCAGTTACTCAGGGGTGGGTCAGCCCCAGCATTTT.

The chain carries TRBV30 and TRBJ1-1; unclear D gene. V was trimmed by 0 bases and J by 3 bases, leaving 8 bases between them. Germline V gene sequence: CDR1 GTSNPN, CDR2 SVGIG (reference sequence). The CDR3 runs to 13 residues. For the CDR3, the DNA is TGTGCCTGGAGTGTGAGGATCGACACTGAAGCTTTCTTT. This translates into CAWSVRIDTEAFF.

The count of this clone is one. V gene TRBV19 combines with J gene TRBJ1-2; D is unclear. V was cut by 1 base and J by 6 bases, with 12 bases left in between. The CDR3 spans 14 residues. Germline CDR1 and CDR2: LNHDA and SQIVND (reference sequence). This CDR3 reads CASSIVDSADGYTF. DNA for the CDR3: TGTGCCAGTAGTATAGTTGACTCCGCGGATGGCTACACCTTC.

This rearrangement joins TRBV6-6 to TRBJ2-1, with 13 bases matching TRBD2. Trimming cost V 5 bases and J 0 bases; bases outside gene matches: 13. Germline CDR1 reads MNHNY; CDR2 reads SVGAGI (reference sequence). This CDR3 is 20 amino acids long. Here the CDR3 DNA reads TGTGCCAGCAGTCGACCCCCGACTAGCGGGGGGTCGAACTCCTACAATGAGCAGTTCTTC. Translation: CASSRPPTSGGSNSYNEQFF.

This clone was seen more than once but under ten times. V and J are TRBV6-5 and TRBJ1-1; 7 nucleotides line up with TRBD1. V lost 2 bases to trimming and J lost 4 bases; unmatched junction nucleotides: 4. Germline CDR1 MNHEY, CDR2 SVGAGI. This CDR3 has 14 residues. Here the CDR3 reads CASSYGSGGTEAFF. CDR3 DNA: TGTGCCAGCAGTTACGGTTCAGGGGGCACTGAAGCTTTCTTT.

The chain uses TRBV25-1 and TRBJ1-2; TRBD1 agrees at 7 bases. The CDR3 runs 15 residues. Trimming cost V 3 bases and J 6 bases; bases outside gene matches: 10. The germline gives CDR1 MGHDK, CDR2 SYGVNS. The DNA for the CDR3 is TGTGCCAGCAGTGATCCGACGGGACAGCCTAATGGCTACACCTTC. Its translation: CASSDPTGQPNGYTF.

The chain is built from TRBV7-2 and TRBJ1-1, with 8 bases aligning to TRBD1. Germline-derived CDR1 and CDR2 are SGHTA and FQGNSA. V trimming: 5 bases; J trimming: 3 bases; junction bases outside the gene matches: 17. The CDR3 totals 18 residues. The CDR3 sequence is CASSPGEVPRDRYTEAFF. CDR3 DNA sequence: TGTGCCAGCAGCCCAGGAGAGGTCCCCCGGGACAGGTACACTGAAGCTTTCTTT.

V is TRBV6-5 and J is TRBJ1-1, with D possibly TRBD1 on 6 matching bases. The CDR3 contains 14 residues. V was clipped by 9 bases and J by 3 bases, with 17 bases between them. CDR1 MNHEY and CDR2 SVGAGI come from the germline V gene. The CDR3 sequence is CARRDQGSYTEAFF. CDR3 nucleotides: TGTGCCAGACGAGACCAGGGGAGTTACACTGAAGCTTTCTTT.

CDR3 amino acids: CSVVLGDNTEAFF. The CDR3, as DNA: TGCAGCGTTGTCTTGGGAGATAACACTGAAGCTTTCTTT. V gene TRBV29-1 combines with J gene TRBJ1-1; no firm D call. In germline, CDR1 is SQVTM, CDR2 ANQGSEA. The CDR3 totals 13 residues. V was clipped by 4 bases and J by 2 bases, with 11 bases between them.

The rearrangement uses TRBV29-1 and TRBJ1-1; 8 nucleotides align to TRBD1. Unmatched junction bases numbered 3, after V lost 6 bases and J lost 3 bases. Per germline, CDR1 SQVTM and CDR2 ANQGSEA. The CDR3 is 12 amino acids. The DNA of the CDR3 is TGCAGCGTACGACAGGGGTACACTGAAGCTTTCTTT. This gives the protein CSVRQGYTEAFF.